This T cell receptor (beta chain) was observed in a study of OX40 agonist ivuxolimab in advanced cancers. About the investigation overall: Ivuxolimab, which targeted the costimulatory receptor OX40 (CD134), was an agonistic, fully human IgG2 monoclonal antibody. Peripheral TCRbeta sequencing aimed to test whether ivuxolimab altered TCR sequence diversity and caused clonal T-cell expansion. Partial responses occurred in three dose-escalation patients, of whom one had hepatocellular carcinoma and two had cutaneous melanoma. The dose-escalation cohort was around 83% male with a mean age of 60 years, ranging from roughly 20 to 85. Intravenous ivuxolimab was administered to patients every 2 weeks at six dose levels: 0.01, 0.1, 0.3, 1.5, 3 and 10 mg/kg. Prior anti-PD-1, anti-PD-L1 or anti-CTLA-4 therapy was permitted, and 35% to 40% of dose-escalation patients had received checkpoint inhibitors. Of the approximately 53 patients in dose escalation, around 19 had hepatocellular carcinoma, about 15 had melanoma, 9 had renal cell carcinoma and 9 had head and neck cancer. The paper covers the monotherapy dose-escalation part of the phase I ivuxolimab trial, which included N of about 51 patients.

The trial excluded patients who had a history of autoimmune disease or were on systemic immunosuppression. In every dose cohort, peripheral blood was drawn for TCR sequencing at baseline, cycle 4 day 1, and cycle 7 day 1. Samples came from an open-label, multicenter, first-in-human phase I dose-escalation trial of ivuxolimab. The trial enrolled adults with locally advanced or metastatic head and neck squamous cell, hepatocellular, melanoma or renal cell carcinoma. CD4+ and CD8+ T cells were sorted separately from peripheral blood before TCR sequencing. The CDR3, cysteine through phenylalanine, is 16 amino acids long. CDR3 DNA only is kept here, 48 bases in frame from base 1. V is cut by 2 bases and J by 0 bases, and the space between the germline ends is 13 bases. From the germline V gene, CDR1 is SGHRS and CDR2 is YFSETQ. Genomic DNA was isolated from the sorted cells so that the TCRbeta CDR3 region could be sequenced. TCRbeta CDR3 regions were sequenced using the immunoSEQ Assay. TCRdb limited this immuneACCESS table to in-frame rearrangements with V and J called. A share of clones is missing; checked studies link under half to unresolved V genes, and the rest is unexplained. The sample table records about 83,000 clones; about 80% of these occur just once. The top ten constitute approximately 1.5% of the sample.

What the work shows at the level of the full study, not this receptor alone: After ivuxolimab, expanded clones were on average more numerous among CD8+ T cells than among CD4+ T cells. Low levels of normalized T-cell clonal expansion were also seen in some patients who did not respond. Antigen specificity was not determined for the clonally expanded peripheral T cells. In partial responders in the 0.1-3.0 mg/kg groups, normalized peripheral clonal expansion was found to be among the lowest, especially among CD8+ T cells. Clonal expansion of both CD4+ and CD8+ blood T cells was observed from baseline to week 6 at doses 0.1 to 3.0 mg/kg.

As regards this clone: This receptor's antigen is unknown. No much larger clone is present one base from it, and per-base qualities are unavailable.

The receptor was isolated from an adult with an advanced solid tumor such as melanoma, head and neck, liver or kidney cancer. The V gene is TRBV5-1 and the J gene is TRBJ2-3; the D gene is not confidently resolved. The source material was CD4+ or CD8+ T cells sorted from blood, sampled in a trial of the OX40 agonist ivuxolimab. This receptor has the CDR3 CASSLGVSSSTDTQYF. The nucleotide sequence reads TGCGCCAGCAGCTTAGGAGTTTCCTCTAGCACAGATACGCAGTATTTT.